This TCR beta chain was captured by sequencing in a study of cytomegalovirus exposure and HLA in healthy donors (dated by TCRdb to about 2017). A note on the overall study: In an earlier analysis of some 610 of the donors, roughly 300 Gb of sequence data and roughly 100 million unique TCR beta sequences from approximately 180 million T cells were reported. Of the 300 to 500 genotyped donors, 65% to 90% were placed in the genetic ancestry cluster associated with self-reported Caucasian donors. The study was designed to test whether signatures of past pathogen exposure could be identified by cataloging public T cell receptors. Rather than drawing on any new phenotypic data, the later analysis identified candidate immune exposures from TCR beta sequences and the way those sequences occurred across donors. A later genetic analysis took genome-wide SNP genotypes for about three fifths of the roughly 670 donors and used that subset as a discovery cohort. Because of strong linkage in the cohort, four or five DR-DQ haplotypes were treated as single units for association and clustering. Along with the roughly 700-subject first cohort, a separate validation cohort of about 110 different subjects was used. HLA typing included class I and class II loci at four-digit resolution. In an earlier analysis of 500 to 650 of the donors, high-throughput TCR beta sequencing was used to judge whether each TCR beta V gene segment behaved as functional or pseudogenic. In a later analysis, previously published TCR beta repertoires from about 640 donors were re-analyzed and high-resolution HLA genotyping was added so that TCR occurrence patterns could be studied. The T cell repertoires of 666 subjects were profiled by immunosequencing and related to cytomegalovirus serostatus. Donor age, sex, ethnicity and CMV serostatus were collected together with the repertoire data. Among under 450 genotyped donors of the cohort, an average of around 240,000 unique TCR beta nucleotide sequences were sequenced per donor, roughly 20% of them non-productive. Around 300 gigabases of sequencing data and 70 million to 85 million unique TCR sequences were included in an early release covering under 650 HLA-typed donors. All discovery cohort repertoires had been generated using a single sequencing platform. The study combined high-throughput TCR immunosequencing, statistical association of individual TCRs with disease status, and machine learning to predict cytomegalovirus infection status. The number of typed donors differed by locus: about 620-640 for A, B, C, DRB1 and DQB1; 522 for DQA1; approximately 600 for DPA1; and roughly 470 for DPB1.

On the study overall, not on this receptor specifically: Roughly uniform sequencing depth across donors was assumed in presence/absence analyses, although this assumption may not hold. A total of fewer than 200 TCR beta chains were listed by the study as associated with cytomegalovirus. The classifier was reported to diagnose cytomegalovirus status with high specificity and sensitivity in both the original and validation cohorts. A further reported finding was that TCR beta sequences accurately predicted the HLA-A and HLA-B alleles for most subjects in the first cohort. Linkage disequilibrium might explain the correlated functional status among segregating V segments, but an unknown experimental factor could not be ruled out. The cohort was sequenced for TCR beta chains only, and without alpha or paired-chain data the features that could be detected were limited. A later analysis associated roughly 17,000 TCR beta sequences with specific HLA alleles at a false discovery rate of 0.05. According to a later analysis, TCR association rates differed among HLA loci, with DRB1 alleles showing the most associated TCRs and HLA-C alleles showing the fewest. According to the authors, the approach could potentially be generalized to other disease states and immunological phenotypes. A later analysis found that HLA-associated TCR beta chains were more clonally expanded and had lower generation probabilities than equally common non-associated chains. In an earlier analysis of some 500 of the donors, most TCR beta V segments appeared in productive rearrangements about 90% or about 30% of the time, broadly matching IMGT annotations. Because some donors lacked HLA typing at each locus, the association tests relied only on the typed subset. The only immune exposure information available for the cohort was CMV serostatus. Three of the identified cytomegalovirus-associated TCR beta chains were confirmed in vitro to be specific for cytomegalovirus antigens. Because counts were too low, seventeen rarely observed V segments, including chromosome 9 orphons, were excluded from the earlier analysis of around 590 of the donors. Strong co-occurrence of HLA alleles, especially DR and DQ, made assigning TCR associations to individual alleles difficult. A later analysis reported that several top co-occurrence clusters appeared linked to parvovirus B19, influenza, CMV and Epstein-Barr virus. According to a later genetic analysis, donors in an Asian-associated ancestry cluster had fewer N-insertions in productive TCRs than the approximately 610-donor mean. While some public TCRs were present in many individuals, most TCR sequences turned up only very rarely across donors. A group of highly shared sequence variants was considered likely to be a technical artifact of the sequencing pipeline. In a later analysis, most CMV-associated TCR beta chains were found to appear HLA-restricted, with HLA associations seemingly driven largely by CMV exposure. Some IMGT-functional V segments, including TRBV6-2 and TRBV6-3, could not be distinguished by the 87-base-pair reads and were therefore excluded. An association between a missense DCLRE1C variant and V-gene and J-gene trimming of TCR beta chains was found in a later genetic analysis and replicated in an independent cohort.

Of note for this clone: Its recognized antigen is unknown. Per-nucleotide qualities are absent, and no much larger clonotype sits a single base away.

The CDR3 goes from the cysteine to the phenylalanine over 14 residues. Of all the DNA, just the CDR3 is kept, 42 bases in frame from base 1. CDR1 MNHEY and CDR2 SVGAGI are derived from the germline V gene. The V end loses 7 bases and the J end loses 1 base, and a stretch of 13 bases separates them. The cohort comprised more than 550 healthy bone marrow donors. All cohort members were sampled while nominally healthy, although unrecorded immune exposures were likely present. The donor tested CMV seropositive, placing the donor among the 289 seropositive members of the cohort. A peripheral blood sample was collected from each donor, and TCR beta sequencing was performed on peripheral blood mononuclear cells. The Qiagen DNeasy Blood Extraction Kit was used to extract genomic DNA from the blood cell samples. The library was made by the immunoSEQ multiplex PCR assay. For the multiplex PCR, a mixture combining 60 forward primers for TCR Vbeta segments and 13 reverse primers for TCR Jbeta segments was used. Amplification of the CDR3 region of rearranged TCR beta genes was performed with a multiplex PCR assay on genomic DNA. Amplified TCR beta libraries were sequenced as 87-base-pair reads on the Illumina HiSeq System. Turning to the authors' computational methods: In a later analysis, about 80 million unique TCR beta chains were counted across the roughly 670 repertoires, and approximately 11 million of these chains were shared by at least two donors. Raw reads were error-corrected and collapsed into unique sequences by a nearest-neighbor algorithm in which closely related sequences were merged to remove PCR and sequencing errors. To assign V, D and J gene segments, CDR3 sequences were aligned to IMGT reference sequences. For a sequence to be retained, at least a six-nucleotide match to both a V gene segment and a J gene segment was required. Rearrangements were classified as productive when the CDR3 lacked stop codons and remained in frame with V and J, and all other rearrangements were classified as non-productive. CDR3 was defined according to IMGT convention as the region running from the second conserved V-encoded cysteine to the conserved J-encoded phenylalanine. The earlier analysis of roughly 590 of the donors excluded sequences that lacked an unambiguous match to a single V gene segment. In an earlier analysis of several hundred of the donors, V segments were called functional above 56.7% productive rearrangements and were called segregating when the between-donor standard deviation exceeded 5%. To diagnose cytomegalovirus status from the catalog of TCR beta chain sequences, a statistical classification framework was built. A later analysis assigned V and J genes by comparing TCR nucleotide sequences with IMGT/GENE-DB human TR gene sequences. Using the TCRdist pipeline, a later analysis assigned CDR3 sequences along with most-parsimonious VDJ recombination scenarios. A later analysis defined each TCR beta chain by its CDR3 amino acid sequence plus V-gene family, and excluded reads lacking a unique V-gene family. To address suspected cross-contamination and a sequencing artifact, a later analysis removed 592 highly shared, low-generation-probability nucleotide sequences. In a later analysis, a clonal expansion index for each public chain was calculated from normalized within-repertoire ranks of inferred template counts. In a later analysis, generation probabilities were computed with a VDJ recombination model fitted to out-of-frame rearrangements, and the resulting probabilities were checked against IGoR. In a later analysis, TCR-TCR, TCR-HLA and TCR-CMV co-occurrence was scored with hypergeometric tests, and a repertoire-size bias correction was applied to TCR pairs. False discovery rates were estimated in a later analysis by permuting HLA or CMV assignments 20 times. In a later analysis, co-occurring TCRs were grouped with DBSCAN, and TCRdist sequence similarity was added when clustering was performed within HLA-allele-positive subsets. For co-occurrence clustering, repertoires with fewer than 30,000 or more than 120,000 public chains were excluded, along with roughly 5 repertoires with anomalous nucleotide sharing. TCRdb stores this immuneACCESS table with in-frame sequences only. Part of the clones is absent; in the studies checked, under half of the shortfall reflects unresolved V genes, and no reason is known for the rest. V and J calls and clone size are those listed in that table; D and trimming were worked out from the DNA. The sample table holds roughly 180,000 clones, of which roughly 10% were seen once. The ten largest make up less than 1.5% of the sample.

The receptor's source is a woman in her twenties or thirties in good health and CMV-seropositive. Sequencing was performed on PBMCs. This chain is built from TRBV6-5 and TRBJ1-1, with a tentative D gene TRBD1 over 5 matching bases. The CDR3 region has the sequence CASTHGGGNTEAFF. The nucleotides are TGTGCCAGCACCCACGGGGGGGGGAACACTGAAGCTTTCTTT.